Reported below is one T cell receptor (beta chain). Assay: immunoSEQ multiplex PCR; the TCRdb copy retains only in-frame clones and omits some. The sample consists of about 380,000 clones, around 93% of them appearing once. The sample originates from a study of shared T cell receptors in the human thymus. Trimming removed 0 bases at V and 4 bases at J, with 13 bases between. The CDR3 spans 17 residues. Germline lookup yields CDR1 LGHNA and CDR2 YSLEER. The clonotype comes from a human donor. The chain joins TRBV4-3 to TRBJ1-6; weak D call: TRBD1 (6 bases). The sequencing sample was made of thymocytes. The DNA for the CDR3 is TGCGCCAGCAGCCAAGATTCACAGGGTCCTTATAATTCACCCCTCCACTTT. Protein product: CASSQDSQGPYNSPLHF.